A selection of T cell receptor beta chains follows, all from one sample in a study of blood T cell repertoires in COVID-19. The method was immunoSEQ multiplex PCR; TCRdb's version includes in-frame clones alone and lacks a portion of them. This table holds nearly 55,000 clones, around 84% found once. The sequenced sample was peripheral blood. The source is a man between 70 and 80 years old with active COVID-19. Both conserved end residues are part of each CDR3.

J | length | V | CDR3
TRBJ2-1 | 17 | TRBV15 | CATSRPRTSGVFNEQFF
TRBJ1-5 | 17 | TRBV4-1 | CASSQEPTGGFNQPQHF
TRBJ1-2 | 14 | TRBV10-1 | CASSESTGGGGYTF
TRBJ1-2 | 18 | TRBV4-2 | CASSQDGQGFRALSGYTF
TRBJ1-6 | 15 | TRBV4-2 | CASSQNQGDNSPLHF
TRBJ1-1 | 14 | TRBV5-1 | CASSLSGGGVEAFF
TRBJ2-1 | 16 | TRBV5-1 | CASSLGGTSGHNEQFF
TRBJ2-1 | 14 | TRBV7-9 | CASKKGGRLDEQFF
TRBJ2-5 | 13 | TRBV9 | CASSVGLLETQYF
TRBJ2-7 | 13 | TRBV3-1/TRBV3-2 | CASSHNDPGEQYF
TRBJ2-6 | 17 | TRBV4-3 | CASSQATDRAGANVLTF
TRBJ1-3 | 13 | TRBV18 | CASSPSDSSTIYF
TRBJ1-2 | 13 | TRBV10-3 | CAISADREAGYTF
TRBJ2-3 | 15 | TRBV6-2/TRBV6-3 | CASSSKRGGRDTQYF
TRBJ2-3 | 13 | TRBV4-3 | CASGLAKGDTQYF
TRBJ1-1 | 11 | TRBV29-1 | CSVQEGGATFF
TRBJ2-4 | 17 | TRBV21-1 | CASRSLAGGPGGNIQYF
TRBJ2-5 | 16 | TRBV6-5 | CASSFTGTSGQETQYF